The subject of this entry is one TCR beta chain. What it binds is unknown. Profiled with immunoSEQ multiplex PCR; TCRdb holds only in-frame clones, not every one. Of about 69,000 clones listed, 86% were seen once; the top ten hold approximately 2.6%. This sample was included in a study of a mutant IDH1 vaccine in newly diagnosed glioma. Study summary: Treated patients comprised 62.5% males and 37.5% females, mean age approximately 42 years.

Germline V lookup: CDR1 MDHEN, CDR2 SYDVKM. V dropped 3 bases and J dropped 0 bases, with 8 bases sitting between them. The CDR3 extends over 14 amino acids. The time point was: baseline, week 1 (first vaccination visit). The treatment was: pre-vaccination baseline after standard-of-care therapy. Study outcomes and limitations: Immune responses arising from the vaccine appeared in 80% to 95% of patients.

The material was PBMCs, obtained from a glioma patient treated with radiotherapy, temozolomide or both. The J gene is TRBJ1-1, the V gene TRBV28, with unresolved D. This clonotype originated in a young man with glioma. The CDR3 loop is CASSLRLVNTEAFF. CDR3 in DNA: TGTGCCAGCAGTTTGCGGCTAGTGAACACTGAAGCTTTCTTT.